This TCR beta chain originates from a study of cytomegalovirus exposure and HLA in healthy donors. Notes on the study in general: The HLA-A and HLA-B alleles of most subjects were reportedly predicted accurately from TCR beta sequences. Reports credit the classifier with highly specific, highly sensitive diagnosis of cytomegalovirus status. Some TCR beta chains (164 of them) were listed as cytomegalovirus-associated.

Regarding this clone: Its antigen is not identified.

Primers for the PCR totalled 60 Vbeta and 13 Jbeta. In the authors' workflow: In a later analysis, of around 85 million unique beta chains, roughly 9.9 million appeared in at least two donors. TCRdb's copy holds only in-frame clones and misses some; the assay was immunoSEQ multiplex PCR. That table is the source of V, J and clone size, and D and trimming were worked out from the DNA. The profile covers about 120,000 clones, with around 74% appearing a single time and 30% taken by the ten largest. The V and J ends lost 4 bases and 0 bases, in that order; junction bases with no gene match: 3. Germline CDR1 reads SGHRS; CDR2 reads YFSETQ. The CDR3 consists of 15 residues.

Sequenced input: PBMCs. This receptor was taken from a man in his 60s in good health and CMV-seropositive. The chain couples TRBV5-1 to TRBJ1-4; 7 positions agree with TRBD1. The CDR3 nucleotides read TGCGCCAGCAGCGGGGGACAGTCAACTAATGAAAAACTGTTTTTT. Translation: CASSGGQSTNEKLFF.